This paragraph covers one T cell receptor beta chain sequence. The V gene's germline CDR1 is MNHEY and CDR2 SMNVEV (reference sequence). This CDR3 comprises 16 residues. The junction had 12 bases not matched to a gene; V was cut back by 6 bases and J by 8 bases. These data belong to a study of blood T cell repertoires in COVID-19. About the study: The United States, Italy and Spain were the sources of the acute and convalescent COVID-19 samples. T cells, B-cell-depleted T cells, or PBMCs provided the cDNA or gDNA that served as material.

TCRdb's copy holds only in-frame clones and misses some; the assay was immunoSEQ multiplex PCR. This table holds some 59,000 clones, more than 70% found once. A Seattle source enrolled patients during active infection and followed them longitudinally. The V and J genes are TRBV27 and TRBJ2-1; 11 positions match TRBD2. The source of this sequence is a man aged 25 to 45 with COVID-19, enrolled during active disease. The specimen was peripheral blood. CDR3 nucleotides: TGTGCCAGCAGGACACTTGTAGCGGGAGGGTCGGATGAGCAGTTCTTC. Translated, it gives CASRTLVAGGSDEQFF.